This T cell receptor beta chain was profiled in a study of T cells expressing NK-cell markers. TCRdb reanalyzed the 5' RACE reads, giving one entry per CDR3 protein sequence and no DNA. This sample's table reports about 260,000 distinct CDR3 sequences. In germline, CDR1 is LNHNV, CDR2 YYDKDF (reference sequence). The CDR3 loop spans 15 amino acids. The V and J genes are TRBV15 and TRBJ1-2. The TCR sequence derives from a man between 18 and 35 years old in good health. Sequencing input: blood T cells: a sorted CD56 or NKG2C T cell subset, CD4+ or CD8+ T cells, or bulk PBMC T cells (not recorded which). CDR3 protein: CATSRDKGLGYGYTF.